Listed here are 2 T cell receptor beta chains from one sample, sequenced in a study of CD8+CD57+ T cells in acquired aplastic anemia. Investigators profiled TCR beta VDJ and CDR3 from genomic DNA template. TCRdb recomputed calls from the reads with MiXCR, one row per CDR3 protein. The sample lists hundreds of thousands of distinct CDR3 sequences; around 72% were seen once. Sequencing was done on a sample of sorted CD4+, CD8+, or CD8+CD57+ T cells (not recorded which) from PBMCs. The receptors derive from a human donor in good health, serving as a control.

The rearrangement links TRBV20-1 to TRBJ1-2, with a weak D call TRBD1 (6 bases). Germline loops: CDR1 DFQATT, CDR2 SNEGSKA (reference sequence). V lost 6 bases, J lost 7 bases, and 18 bases lay in between. The CDR3 totals 13 residues. This chain's CDR3 is CSARQAANTGYTF. In DNA form, the CDR3 reads TGCAGTGCCCGACAGGCCGCGAACACTGGCTACACCTTC.

At least ten counts were recorded for this clonotype. The gene calls are TRBV5-8 and TRBJ2-7, with 7 bases matching TRBD2. Trimming cost V 7 bases and J 5 bases; bases outside gene matches: 12. Germline assignment: CDR1 SGHTS and CDR2 YDEGEE. This CDR3 has 14 amino acids. The CDR3 DNA follows: TGTGCCAGCGGGATAAGGATGAGCGGGGACGAGCAGTACTTC. Translated: CASGIRMSGDEQYF.